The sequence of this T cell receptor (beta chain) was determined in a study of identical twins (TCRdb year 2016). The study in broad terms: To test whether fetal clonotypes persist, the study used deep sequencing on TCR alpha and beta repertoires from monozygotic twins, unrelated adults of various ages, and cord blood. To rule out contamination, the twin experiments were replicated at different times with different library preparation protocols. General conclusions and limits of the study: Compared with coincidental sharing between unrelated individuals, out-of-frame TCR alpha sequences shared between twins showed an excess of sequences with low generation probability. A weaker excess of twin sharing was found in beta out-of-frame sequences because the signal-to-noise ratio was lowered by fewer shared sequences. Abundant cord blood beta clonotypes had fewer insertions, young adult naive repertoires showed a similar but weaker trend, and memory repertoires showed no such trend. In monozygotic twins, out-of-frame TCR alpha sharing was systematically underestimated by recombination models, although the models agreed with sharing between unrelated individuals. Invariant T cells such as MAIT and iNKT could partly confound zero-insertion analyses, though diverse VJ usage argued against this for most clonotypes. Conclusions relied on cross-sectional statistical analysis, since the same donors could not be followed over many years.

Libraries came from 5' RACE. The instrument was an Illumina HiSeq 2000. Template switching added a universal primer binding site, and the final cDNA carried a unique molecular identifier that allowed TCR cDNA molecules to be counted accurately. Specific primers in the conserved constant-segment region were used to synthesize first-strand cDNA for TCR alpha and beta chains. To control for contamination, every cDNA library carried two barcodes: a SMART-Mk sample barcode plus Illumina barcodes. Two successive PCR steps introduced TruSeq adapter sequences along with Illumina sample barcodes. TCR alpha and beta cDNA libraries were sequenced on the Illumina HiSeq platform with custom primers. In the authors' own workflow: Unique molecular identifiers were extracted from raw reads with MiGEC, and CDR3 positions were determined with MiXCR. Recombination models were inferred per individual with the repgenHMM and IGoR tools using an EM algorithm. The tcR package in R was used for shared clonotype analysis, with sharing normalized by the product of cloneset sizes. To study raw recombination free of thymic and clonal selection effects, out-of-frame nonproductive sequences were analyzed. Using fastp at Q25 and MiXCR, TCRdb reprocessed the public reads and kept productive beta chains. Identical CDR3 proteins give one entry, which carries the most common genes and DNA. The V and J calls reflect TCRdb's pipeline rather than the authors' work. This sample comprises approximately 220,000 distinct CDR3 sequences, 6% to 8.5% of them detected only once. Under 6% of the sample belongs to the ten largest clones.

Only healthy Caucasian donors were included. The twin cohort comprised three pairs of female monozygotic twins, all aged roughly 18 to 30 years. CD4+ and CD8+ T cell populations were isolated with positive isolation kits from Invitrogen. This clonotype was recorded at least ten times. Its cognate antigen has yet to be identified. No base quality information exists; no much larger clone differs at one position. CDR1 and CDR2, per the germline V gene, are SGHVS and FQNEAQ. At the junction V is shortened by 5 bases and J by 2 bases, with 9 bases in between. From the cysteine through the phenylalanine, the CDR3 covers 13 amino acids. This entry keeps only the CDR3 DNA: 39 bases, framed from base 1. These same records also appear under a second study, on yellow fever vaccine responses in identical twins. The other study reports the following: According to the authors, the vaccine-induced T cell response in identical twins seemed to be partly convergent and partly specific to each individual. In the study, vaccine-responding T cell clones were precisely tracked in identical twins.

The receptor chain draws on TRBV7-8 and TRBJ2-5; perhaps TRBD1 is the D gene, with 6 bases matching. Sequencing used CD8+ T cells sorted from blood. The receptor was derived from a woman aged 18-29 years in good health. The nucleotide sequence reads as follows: TGTGCCAGCAGCCTCAGGGGACAAGAGACCCAGTACTTC. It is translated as CASSLRGQETQYF.